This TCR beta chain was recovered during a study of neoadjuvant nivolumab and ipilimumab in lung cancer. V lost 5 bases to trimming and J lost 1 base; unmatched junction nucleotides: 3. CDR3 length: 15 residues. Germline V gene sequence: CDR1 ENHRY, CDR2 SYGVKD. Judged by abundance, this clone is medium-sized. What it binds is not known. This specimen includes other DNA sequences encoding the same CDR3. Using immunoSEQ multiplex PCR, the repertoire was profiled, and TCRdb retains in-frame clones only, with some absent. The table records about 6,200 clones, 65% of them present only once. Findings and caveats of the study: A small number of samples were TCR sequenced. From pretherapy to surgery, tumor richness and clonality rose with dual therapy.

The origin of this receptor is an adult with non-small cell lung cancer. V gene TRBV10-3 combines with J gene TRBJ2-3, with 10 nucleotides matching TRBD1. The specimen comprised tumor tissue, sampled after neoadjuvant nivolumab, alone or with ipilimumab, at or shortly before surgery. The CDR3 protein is CAISRDRGGTDTQYF. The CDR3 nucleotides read TGTGCCATCAGTAGGGACAGGGGTGGCACAGATACGCAGTATTTT.